Detailed here is one T cell receptor (beta chain). These data are taken from a study of blood T cell repertoires in COVID-19. Turning to the study itself: The analysed material was cDNA or gDNA that came from T cells, B-cell-depleted T cells, or PBMCs.

The assay was immunoSEQ multiplex PCR, and TCRdb's table has in-frame clones only and misses some. The profile shows tens of thousands of clones, 85% to 90% of them singletons. This CDR3 contains 16 residues. The germline gives CDR1 LNHDA, CDR2 SQIVND (reference sequence). V was cut by 4 bases and J by 0 bases, with 10 bases left in between. This clonotype originated in a man aged 65 to 85 with acute or convalescent COVID-19. This sequence joins TRBV19 and TRBJ2-6; tentative D call: TRBD1 (5 bases). Sequencing used peripheral blood. The CDR3 DNA reads as TGTGCCAGTAGTACCGGACAAAACTCTGGGGCCAACGTCCTGACTTTC. Amino acid sequence: CASSTGQNSGANVLTF.